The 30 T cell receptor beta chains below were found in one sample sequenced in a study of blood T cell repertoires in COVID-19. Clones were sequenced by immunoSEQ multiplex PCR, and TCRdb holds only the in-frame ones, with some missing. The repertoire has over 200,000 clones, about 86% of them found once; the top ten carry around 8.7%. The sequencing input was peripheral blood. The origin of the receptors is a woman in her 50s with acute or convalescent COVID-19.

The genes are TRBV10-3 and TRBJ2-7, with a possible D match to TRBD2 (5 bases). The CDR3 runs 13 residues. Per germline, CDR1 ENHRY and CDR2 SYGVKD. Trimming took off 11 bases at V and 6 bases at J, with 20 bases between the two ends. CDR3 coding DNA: TGTGCCGCCCACGGACTCCTACCAAGCGAGCAGTACTTC. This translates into CAAHGLLPSEQYF.

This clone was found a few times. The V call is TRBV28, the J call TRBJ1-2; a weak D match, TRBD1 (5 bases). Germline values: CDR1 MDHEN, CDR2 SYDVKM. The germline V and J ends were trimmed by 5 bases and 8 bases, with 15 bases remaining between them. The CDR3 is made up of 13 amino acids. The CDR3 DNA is TGTGCCAGCAGTCCCTTGGGGGGGAACGGCTACACCTTC. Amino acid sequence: CASSPLGGNGYTF.

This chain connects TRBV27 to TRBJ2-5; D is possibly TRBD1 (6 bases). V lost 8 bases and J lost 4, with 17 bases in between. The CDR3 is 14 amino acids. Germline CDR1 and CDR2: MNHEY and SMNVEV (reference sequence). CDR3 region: CASGSQGFPETQYF. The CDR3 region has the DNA TGTGCCAGCGGGAGTCAGGGGTTCCCAGAGACCCAGTACTTC.

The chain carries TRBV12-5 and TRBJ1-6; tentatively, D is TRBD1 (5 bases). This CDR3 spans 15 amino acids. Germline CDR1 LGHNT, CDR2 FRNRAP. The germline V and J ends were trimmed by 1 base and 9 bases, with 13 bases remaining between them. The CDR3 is CASGLATGLLSPLHF. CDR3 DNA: TGTGCTAGTGGTTTGGCAACAGGCTTACTTTCACCCCTCCACTTT.

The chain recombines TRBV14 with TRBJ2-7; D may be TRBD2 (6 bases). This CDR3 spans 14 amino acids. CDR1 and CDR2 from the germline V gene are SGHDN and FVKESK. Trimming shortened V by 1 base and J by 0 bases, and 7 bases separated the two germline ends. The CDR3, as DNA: TGTGCCAGCAGCCAAGCGGGACTCTCCTACGAGCAGTACTTC. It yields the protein CASSQAGLSYEQYF.

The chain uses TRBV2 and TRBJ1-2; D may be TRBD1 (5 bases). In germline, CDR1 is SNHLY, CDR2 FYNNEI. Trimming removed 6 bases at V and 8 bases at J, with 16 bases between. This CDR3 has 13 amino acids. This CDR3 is CASSAGGWRGYTF. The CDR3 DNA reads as TGTGCCAGCAGCGCGGGGGGTTGGAGGGGCTACACCTTC.

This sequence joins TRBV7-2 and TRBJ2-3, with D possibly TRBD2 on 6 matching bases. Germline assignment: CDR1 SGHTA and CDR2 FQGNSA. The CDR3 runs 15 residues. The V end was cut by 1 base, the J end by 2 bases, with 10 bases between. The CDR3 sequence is CASSLVAGNTDTQYF. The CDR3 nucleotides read TGTGCCAGCAGCTTAGTTGCGGGGAACACAGATACGCAGTATTTT.

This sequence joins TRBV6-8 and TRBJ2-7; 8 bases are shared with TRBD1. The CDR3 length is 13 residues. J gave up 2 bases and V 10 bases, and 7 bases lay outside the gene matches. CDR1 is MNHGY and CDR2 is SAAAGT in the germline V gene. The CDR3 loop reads CATQGDGPYEQYF. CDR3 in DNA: TGTGCCACACAGGGGGACGGACCCTACGAGCAGTACTTC.

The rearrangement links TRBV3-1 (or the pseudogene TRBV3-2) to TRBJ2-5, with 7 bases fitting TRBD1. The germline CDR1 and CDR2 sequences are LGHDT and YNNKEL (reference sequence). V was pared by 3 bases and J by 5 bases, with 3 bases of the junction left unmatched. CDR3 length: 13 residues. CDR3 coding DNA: TGTGCCAGCAGCCACAGACAGGGTGAGACCCAGTACTTC. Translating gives CASSHRQGETQYF.

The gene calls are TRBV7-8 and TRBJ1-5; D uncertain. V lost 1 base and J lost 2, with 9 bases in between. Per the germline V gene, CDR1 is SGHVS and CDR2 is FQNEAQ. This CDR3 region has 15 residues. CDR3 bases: TGTGCCAGCAGCTTAGAAGGCGCGGGCAATCAGCCCCAGCATTTT. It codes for CASSLEGAGNQPQHF.

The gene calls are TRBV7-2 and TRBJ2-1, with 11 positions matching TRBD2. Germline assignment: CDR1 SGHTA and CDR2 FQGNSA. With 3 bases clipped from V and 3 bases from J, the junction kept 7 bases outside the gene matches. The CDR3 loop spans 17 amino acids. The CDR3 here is CASSFAITSGGYNEQFF. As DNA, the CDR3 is TGTGCCAGCAGCTTTGCGATTACTAGCGGGGGCTACAATGAGCAGTTCTTC.

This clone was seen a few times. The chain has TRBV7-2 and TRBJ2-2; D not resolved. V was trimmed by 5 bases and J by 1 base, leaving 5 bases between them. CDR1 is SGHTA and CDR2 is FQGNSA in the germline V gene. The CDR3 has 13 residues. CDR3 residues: CASSTKNTGELFF. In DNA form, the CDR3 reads TGTGCCAGCAGCACTAAGAACACCGGGGAGCTGTTTTTT.

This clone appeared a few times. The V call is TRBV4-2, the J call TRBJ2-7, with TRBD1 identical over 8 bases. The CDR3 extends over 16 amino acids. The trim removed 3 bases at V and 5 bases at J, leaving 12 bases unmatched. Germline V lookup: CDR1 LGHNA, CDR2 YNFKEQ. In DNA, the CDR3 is TGTGCCAGCAGCCATTCTACTCGACAGGGGATGAACGAGCAGTACTTC. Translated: CASSHSTRQGMNEQYF.

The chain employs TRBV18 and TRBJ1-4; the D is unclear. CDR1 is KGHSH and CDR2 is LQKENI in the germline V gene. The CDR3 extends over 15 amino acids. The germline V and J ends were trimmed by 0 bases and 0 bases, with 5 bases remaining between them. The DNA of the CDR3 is TGTGCCAGCTCACCACCGGGAGCAACTAATGAAAAACTGTTTTTT. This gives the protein CASSPPGATNEKLFF.

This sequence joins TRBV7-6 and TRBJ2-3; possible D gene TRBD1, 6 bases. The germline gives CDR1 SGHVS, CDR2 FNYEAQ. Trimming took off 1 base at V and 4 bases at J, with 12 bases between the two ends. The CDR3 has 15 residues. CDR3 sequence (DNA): TGTGCCAGCAGCTTAGGCAGGGGTGGGGCAGATACGCAGTATTTT. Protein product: CASSLGRGGADTQYF.

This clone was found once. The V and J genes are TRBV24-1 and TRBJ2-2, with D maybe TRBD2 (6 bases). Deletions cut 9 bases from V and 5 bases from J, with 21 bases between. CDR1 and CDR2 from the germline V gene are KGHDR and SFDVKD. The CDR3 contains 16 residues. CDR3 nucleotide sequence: TGTGCCACCCAACCCTGGAGAGGAGGGAAAACCGGGGAGCTGTTTTTT. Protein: CATQPWRGGKTGELFF.

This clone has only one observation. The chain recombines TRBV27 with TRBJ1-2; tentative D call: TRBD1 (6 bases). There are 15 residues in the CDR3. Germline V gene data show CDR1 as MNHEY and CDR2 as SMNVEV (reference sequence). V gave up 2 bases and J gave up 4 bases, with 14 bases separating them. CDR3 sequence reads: CASSLSTGTGYGYTF. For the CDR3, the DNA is TGTGCCAGCAGTTTAAGTACAGGGACCGGCTATGGCTACACCTTC.

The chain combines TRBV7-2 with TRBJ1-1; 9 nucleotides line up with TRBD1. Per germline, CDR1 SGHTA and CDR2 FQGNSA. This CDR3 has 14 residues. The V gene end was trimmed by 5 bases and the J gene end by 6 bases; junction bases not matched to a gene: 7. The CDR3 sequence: CASSPTGGAAEAFF. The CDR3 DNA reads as TGTGCCAGCAGCCCCACAGGGGGCGCGGCTGAAGCTTTCTTT.

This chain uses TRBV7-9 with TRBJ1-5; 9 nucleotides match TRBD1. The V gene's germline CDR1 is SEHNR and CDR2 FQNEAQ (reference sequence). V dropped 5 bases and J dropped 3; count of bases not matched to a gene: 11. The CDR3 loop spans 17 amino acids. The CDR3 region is CASSVTTGTGINQPQHF. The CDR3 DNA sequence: TGTGCCAGCAGCGTTACGACCGGGACAGGGATCAATCAGCCCCAGCATTTT.

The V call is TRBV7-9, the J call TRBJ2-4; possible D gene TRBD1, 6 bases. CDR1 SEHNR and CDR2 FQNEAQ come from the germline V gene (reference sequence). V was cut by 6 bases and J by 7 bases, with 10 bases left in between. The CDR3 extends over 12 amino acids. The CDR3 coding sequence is TGTGCCAGCAGGCGAGGGGGTAACATTCAGTACTTC. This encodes CASRRGGNIQYF.

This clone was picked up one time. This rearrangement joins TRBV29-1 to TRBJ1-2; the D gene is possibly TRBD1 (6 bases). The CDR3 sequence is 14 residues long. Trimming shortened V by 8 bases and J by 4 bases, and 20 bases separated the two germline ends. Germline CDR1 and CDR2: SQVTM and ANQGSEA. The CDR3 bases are TGCAGCCCCAATGTACTAACAGGGCCCTATGGCTACACCTTC. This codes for CSPNVLTGPYGYTF.

The CDR3 region is CASSPPGILGETQYF. The CDR3 DNA follows: TGTGCCAGCAGCCCTCCGGGGATCCTCGGGGAGACCCAGTACTTC. The V and J genes are TRBV5-4 and TRBJ2-5; a possible D gene is TRBD2 (5 bases). The CDR3 contains 15 residues. Germline CDR1 reads SGHNT; CDR2 reads YYREEE (reference sequence). V gave up 4 bases and J gave up 5 bases, with 18 bases separating them.

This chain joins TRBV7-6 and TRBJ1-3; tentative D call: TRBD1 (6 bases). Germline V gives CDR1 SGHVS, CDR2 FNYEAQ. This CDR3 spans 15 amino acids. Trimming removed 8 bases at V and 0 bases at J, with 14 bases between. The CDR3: CASSTGHFSGNTIYF. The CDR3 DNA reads TGTGCCAGCTCTACGGGACACTTCTCTGGAAACACCATATATTTT. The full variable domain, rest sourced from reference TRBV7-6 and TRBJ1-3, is GAGVSQSPRYKVTKRGQDVALRCDPISGHVSLYWYRQALGQGPEFLTYFNYEAQQDKSGLPNDRFSAERPEGSISTLTIQRTEQRDSAMYRCASSTGHFSGNTIYFGEGSWLTVV.

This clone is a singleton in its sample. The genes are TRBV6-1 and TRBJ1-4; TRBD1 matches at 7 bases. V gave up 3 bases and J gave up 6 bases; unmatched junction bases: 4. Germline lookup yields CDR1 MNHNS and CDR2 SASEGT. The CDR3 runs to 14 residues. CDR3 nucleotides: TGTGCCAGCAGTGAGGACAGGAGGGATGAAAAACTGTTTTTT. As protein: CASSEDRRDEKLFF.

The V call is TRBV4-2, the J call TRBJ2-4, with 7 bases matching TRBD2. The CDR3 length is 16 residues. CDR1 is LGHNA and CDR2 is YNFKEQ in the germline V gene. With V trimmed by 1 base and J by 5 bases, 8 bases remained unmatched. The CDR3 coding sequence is TGTGCCAGCAGCCAAGCGGCAGCGGGACGGGAAAACATTCAGTACTTC. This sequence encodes CASSQAAAGRENIQYF.

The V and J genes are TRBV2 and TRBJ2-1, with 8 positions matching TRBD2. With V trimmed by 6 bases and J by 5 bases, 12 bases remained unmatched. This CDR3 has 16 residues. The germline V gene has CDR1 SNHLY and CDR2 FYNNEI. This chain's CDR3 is CASSVTTSGVNNEQFF. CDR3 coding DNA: TGTGCCAGCAGCGTAACTACTAGCGGCGTCAACAATGAGCAGTTCTTC.

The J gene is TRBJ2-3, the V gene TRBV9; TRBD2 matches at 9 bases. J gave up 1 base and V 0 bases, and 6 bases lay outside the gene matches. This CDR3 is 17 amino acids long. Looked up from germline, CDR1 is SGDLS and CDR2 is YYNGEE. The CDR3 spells CASSVGGGRGGTDTQYF. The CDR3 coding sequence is TGTGCCAGCAGCGTAGGAGGCGGGAGGGGGGGCACAGATACGCAGTATTTT. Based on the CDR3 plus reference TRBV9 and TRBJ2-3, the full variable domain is DSGVTQTPKHLITATGQRVTLRCSPRSGDLSVYWYQQSLDQGLQFLIQYYNGEERAKGNILERFSAQQFPDLHSELNLSSLELGDSALYFCASSVGGGRGGTDTQYFGPGTRLTVL.

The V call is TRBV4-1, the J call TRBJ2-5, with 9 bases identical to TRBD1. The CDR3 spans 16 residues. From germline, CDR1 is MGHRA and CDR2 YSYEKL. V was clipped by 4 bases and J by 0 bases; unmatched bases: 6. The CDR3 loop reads CASSREGTGYQETQYF. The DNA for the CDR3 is TGCGCCAGCAGCCGAGAAGGGACAGGGTACCAAGAGACCCAGTACTTC.

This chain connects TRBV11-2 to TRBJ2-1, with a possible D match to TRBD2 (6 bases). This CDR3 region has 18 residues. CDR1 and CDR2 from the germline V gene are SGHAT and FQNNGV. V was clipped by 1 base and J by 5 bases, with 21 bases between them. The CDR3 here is CASSLVRRGQVPNNEQFF. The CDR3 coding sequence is TGTGCCAGCAGCTTAGTTAGGCGGGGCCAGGTCCCAAACAATGAGCAGTTCTTC.

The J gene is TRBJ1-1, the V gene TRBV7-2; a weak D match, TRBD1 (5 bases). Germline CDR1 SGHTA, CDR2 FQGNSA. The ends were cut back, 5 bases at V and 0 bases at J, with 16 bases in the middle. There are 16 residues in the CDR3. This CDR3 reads CASSPTGGIMNTEAFF. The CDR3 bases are TGTGCCAGCAGCCCAACGGGGGGGATTATGAACACTGAAGCTTTCTTT.